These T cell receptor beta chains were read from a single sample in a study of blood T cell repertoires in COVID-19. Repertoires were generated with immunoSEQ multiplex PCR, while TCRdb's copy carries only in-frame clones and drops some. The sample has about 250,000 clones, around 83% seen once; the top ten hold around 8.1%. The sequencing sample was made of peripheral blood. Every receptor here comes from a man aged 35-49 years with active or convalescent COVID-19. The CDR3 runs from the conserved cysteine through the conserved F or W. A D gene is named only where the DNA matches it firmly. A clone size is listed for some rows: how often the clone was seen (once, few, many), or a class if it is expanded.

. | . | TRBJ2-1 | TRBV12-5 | TGTGCTAGTGGTACAGACAGGGCCGGCGGGAGGAGAAGAAGAAATGAGCAGTTCTTC | CASGTDRAGGRRRRNEQFF
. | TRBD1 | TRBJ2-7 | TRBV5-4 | TGTGCCAGCAGCTTAATACAGGGGACCCTCTCCTACGAGCAGTACTTC | CASSLIQGTLSYEQYF
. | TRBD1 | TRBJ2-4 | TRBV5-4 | TGTGCCAGCAGCTTGGGGGGACAGGGGGCAAACATTCAGTACTTC | CASSLGGQGANIQYF
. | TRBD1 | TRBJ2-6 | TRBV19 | TGTGCCAGTAGCGCAGACAGGGCTGGGGCCAACGTCCTGACTTTC | CASSADRAGANVLTF
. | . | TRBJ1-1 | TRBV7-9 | TGTGCCAGCAGCTTTCCGGGAGACACTGAAGCTTTCTTT | CASSFPGDTEAFF
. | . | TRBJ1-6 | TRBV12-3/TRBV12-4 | TGTGCCAGCAGTTTGGGCCACTCACCCCTCCACTTT | CASSLGHSPLHF
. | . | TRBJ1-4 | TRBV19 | TGTGCCAGTAGTATAGGTGGGGGGAATGAAAAACTGTTTTTT | CASSIGGGNEKLFF
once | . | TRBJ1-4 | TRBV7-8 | TGTGCCAGCAGCTTACAGGGTGGCTGGGCGGATGAAAAACTGTTTTTT | CASSLQGGWADEKLFF
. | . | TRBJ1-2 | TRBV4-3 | TGCGCCAGCACCAGATTCGCGGGACGGACTACACAAGCTAACTATGGCTACACCTTC | CASTRFAGRTTQANYGYTF
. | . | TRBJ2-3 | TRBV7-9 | TGTGCCAGCAGCTTGTACATAGATACGCAGTATTTT | CASSLYIDTQYF
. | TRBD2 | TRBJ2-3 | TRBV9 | TGTGCCAGCGATAGCGGGAACACAGATACGCAGTATTTT | CASDSGNTDTQYF
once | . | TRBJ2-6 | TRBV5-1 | TGCGCCAGCAGCTTGGGCGTCTCTGGGGCCAACGTCCTGACTTTC | CASSLGVSGANVLTF
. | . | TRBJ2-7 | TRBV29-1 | TGCAGCTTCTTCGGAGAAGGCTACGAGCAGTACTTC | CSFFGEGYEQYF
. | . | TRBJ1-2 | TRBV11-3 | TGTGCCAGCAACTCAAACTATGGCTACACCTTC | CASNSNYGYTF
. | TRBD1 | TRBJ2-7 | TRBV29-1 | TGCAGCGTAGGGACAGGGGGAGGCGAGCAGTACTTC | CSVGTGGGEQYF
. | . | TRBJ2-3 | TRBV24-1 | TGTGCCACCAGTGCCCGGTCCGGCCAGGACACAGATACGCAGTATTTT | CATSARSGQDTDTQYF
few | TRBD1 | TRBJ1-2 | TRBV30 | TGTGCCTGGAGCGCAAGACAGGGTCGAGGCGGCTACACCTTC | CAWSARQGRGGYTF
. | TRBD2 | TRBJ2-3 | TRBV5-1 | TGCGCCAGCAGCTTGGTCGGTAGCGGGAGTGCAGATACGCAGTATTTT | CASSLVGSGSADTQYF
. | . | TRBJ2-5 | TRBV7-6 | TGTGCCAGCAGCCCGTTACAAGAGACCCAGTACTTC | CASSPLQETQYF
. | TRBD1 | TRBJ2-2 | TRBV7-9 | TGTGCCAGCAGCTTACCGGGACAGGGGATAACCGGGGAGCTGTTTTTT | CASSLPGQGITGELFF
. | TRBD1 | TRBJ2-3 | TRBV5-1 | TGCGCCAGCAGCTTGGCCTCTAACAGGGGGTTGGATACGCAGTATTTT | CASSLASNRGLDTQYF
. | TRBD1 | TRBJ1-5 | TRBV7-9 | TGTGCCAGCAGCCCTTCTAGGGGGCATCAGCCCCAGCATTTT | CASSPSRGHQPQHF